This T cell receptor (beta chain) is from a study of human T cells and chemical hapten exposure. V gave up 5 bases and J gave up 7 bases, with 14 bases separating them. Germline loops: CDR1 MDHEN, CDR2 SYDVKM. The CDR3 has 13 amino acids. Time point meaning: patch test 1, 2 weeks after DPC sensitization. Documented treatment: therapeutic diphenylcyclopropenone sensitization with weekly scalp DPC. This clonotype turned up a few times. TCRdb used MiXCR to reprocess the RACE reads, holding one entry per CDR3 protein. The sample lists 150,000 to 200,000 distinct CDR3 sequences; 20% to 25% were seen once. The V and J genes are TRBV28 and TRBJ1-1; D not resolved. This sequence was found in a woman in her forties or fifties with alopecia areata. Some clones in this sample may be carry-over from other donors' samples. Sequencing used whole blood, obtained in connection with sensitization to the hapten diphenylcyclopropenone (DPC). The CDR3 sequence is CASSLPLGSEAFF. The CDR3 bases are TGTGCCAGCAGTCTCCCTTTGGGTAGTGAAGCTTTCTTT.